Each of the 2 T cell receptor beta chains below was sequenced from the same sample in a study of shared clonotypes between healthy human individuals. Libraries were prepared by immunoSEQ multiplex PCR; TCRdb keeps only in-frame clonotypes and omits some of them. Of 780,000 or so clones in the sample, roughly 72% were seen once. Sequenced: memory CD4+ T cells sorted from blood. Subset indicated: CD45RA-negative fraction. All receptors derive from a woman aged 25-40 years in good health.

The chain carries TRBV11-2 and TRBJ2-1, with D perhaps matching TRBD2 (6 bases). Per the germline V gene, CDR1 is SGHAT and CDR2 is FQNNGV. The CDR3 contains 13 residues. The V end lost 5 bases, the J end lost 7 bases, and 12 bases lay between the germline ends. CDR3 DNA: TGTGCCAGCAGCCCACTAGCTACGAATGAGCAGTTCTTC. Residues: CASSPLATNEQFF. The entire variable domain, with the rest obtained from reference TRBV11-2 and TRBJ2-1, is as follows: EAGVAQSPRYKIIEKRQSVAFWCNPISGHATLYWYQQILGQGPKLLIQFQNNGVVDDSQLPKDRFSAERLKGVDSTLKIQPAKLEDSAVYLCASSPLATNEQFFGPGTRLTVL.

This clone turned up a few times. The chain couples TRBV4-1 to TRBJ1-3; D gene ambiguous. This CDR3 is 14 amino acids long. V gave up 4 bases and J gave up 0 bases, with 7 bases separating them. CDR1 is MGHRA, CDR2 YSYEKL, per germline. Here the CDR3 reads CASSRYSSGNTIYF. The CDR3 coding sequence is TGCGCCAGCAGCCGATATAGCTCTGGAAACACCATATATTTT.